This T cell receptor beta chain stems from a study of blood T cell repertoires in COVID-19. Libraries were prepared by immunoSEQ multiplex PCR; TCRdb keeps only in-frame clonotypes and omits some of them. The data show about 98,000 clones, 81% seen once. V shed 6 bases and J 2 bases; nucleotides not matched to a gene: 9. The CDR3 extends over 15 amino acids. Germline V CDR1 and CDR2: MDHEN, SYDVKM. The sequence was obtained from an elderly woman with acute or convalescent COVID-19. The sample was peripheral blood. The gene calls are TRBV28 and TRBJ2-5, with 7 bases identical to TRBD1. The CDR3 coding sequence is TGTGCCAGCAGCGGGCTCGGGACAGCGCAAGAGACCCAGTACTTC. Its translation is CASSGLGTAQETQYF.